The clone carrying this TCR beta chain has only a few counts. These data belong to a study of blood T cells in healthy people across ages. There are 17 residues in the CDR3. The germline gives CDR1 SNHLY, CDR2 FYNNEI. V lost 2 bases and J lost 7; bases outside the gene matches: 16. A second roughly 6 to 12 cycle PCR used barcoded and J-beta primers. MiXCR, applied by TCRdb to the 5' RACE reads, yields one record per CDR3 protein. Seen here are 1.5 million to 2 million distinct CDR3 sequences, 30% to 40% observed once, and the top ten hold 23%. The clonotype comes from a human donor in good health. V is TRBV2 and J is TRBJ2-5; 7 bases match TRBD2. Sequences were obtained from blood. This CDR3 is CASSESPWLFRGGTQYF. CDR3 DNA: TGTGCCAGCAGTGAATCTCCGTGGCTCTTCCGCGGGGGGACCCAGTACTTC.